This TCR beta chain is from a study of cytomegalovirus exposure and HLA in healthy donors. Study-level background: From roughly 180 million T cells, an earlier analysis saw roughly 100 million unique TCR beta sequences. General study findings and limits: Several of the most significant clusters appeared linked to common viral pathogens, based on a later analysis. A later analysis linked a missense variant in DCLRE1C to the trimming of TCR beta V and J genes.

This clone was detected once. What it recognizes is unknown. PCR primers comprised 60 Vbeta and 13 Jbeta primers. TCRdb's table, derived via immunoSEQ multiplex PCR, lists solely in-frame clones and lacks some. The repertoire holds some 100,000 clones, roughly 80% seen once, with approximately 2.5% in the top ten. Per germline, CDR1 MNHNY and CDR2 SVGAGI (reference sequence). Deletions cut 5 bases from V and 1 base from J, with 14 bases between. The CDR3 has 15 residues. The chain is built from TRBV6-6 and TRBJ1-1; D call uncertain. The receptor's source is a female donor in good health and CMV-seronegative. Input material: PBMCs. The DNA for the CDR3 is TGTGCCAGCAGTCCAACGCGGGCGGGGAACACTGAAGCTTTCTTT. Amino acids: CASSPTRAGNTEAFF.